Below, one T cell receptor (beta chain) is given with its context. These data belong to a study of blood T cells in healthy people across ages. Combining a sample-barcoded 5' primer with a J-beta primer mix, a second PCR ran for roughly 6 to 12 cycles. TCRdb re-derived calls from the 5' RACE reads in MiXCR, one entry per CDR3 protein. The table includes just over 800,000 distinct CDR3 sequences, 62% detected once. The CDR3 is 14 amino acids. The junction had 8 bases not matched to a gene; V was cut back by 6 bases and J by 3 bases. Sequenced input: blood. This TCR was recovered from a man aged 25 to 40 in good health. The J gene is TRBJ2-7, the V gene TRBV12-3 or TRBV12-4; 7 bases are a match to TRBD1. Written as DNA, the CDR3 is TGTGCCAGCAGGCCACAGGGGATCGGCTACGAGCAGTACTTC. Protein sequence: CASRPQGIGYEQYF.